This T cell receptor beta chain comes out of a study of T cells in Graves' hyperthyroidism and ophthalmopathy. RNA transcripts gave rise to amplified TCR beta CDR3 regions. The study used the HTBI primer set for a first-round RT-PCR of the TCR CDR3. MiXCR, applied by TCRdb to the multiplex PCR reads, yields one record per CDR3 protein. The table has 500,000 to 750,000 distinct CDR3 sequences, approximately 44% seen once. Recently diagnosed hyperthyroidism of less than 2 months' duration affected patients aged 18 to 65. With V trimmed by 5 bases and J by 5 bases, 14 bases remained unmatched. CDR3 length equals 16 residues. Germline CDR1 SEHNR, CDR2 FQNEAQ (reference sequence). The sample holds many counts of this clonotype.

Material: peripheral blood or thyroid tissue (not recorded which). This clonotype was sampled from a woman under 30 with Graves' hyperthyroidism. The J gene is TRBJ1-2, the V gene TRBV7-9; 7 bases map to TRBD1. CDR3 bases: TGTGCCAGCAGCCCAGAAAGGGGGCCCATATGGTATGGCTACACCTTC. Protein: CASSPERGPIWYGYTF.